The present T cell receptor (beta chain) was sequenced within a study of control samples from healthy donors and cancer patients. J was trimmed by 6 bases and V by 5 bases; bases with no gene match: 9. CDR3 size: 15 residues. Per germline, CDR1 MDHEN and CDR2 SYDVKM. This table comes from immunoSEQ multiplex PCR, and its TCRdb copy is limited to in-frame clones, with some not included. Of around 200,000 clones in the sample, 90% to 95% were seen once. The sequence was obtained from a man aged 50-60 years in good health. The sequencing input was blood. The V and J genes are TRBV28 and TRBJ2-2; 7 bases map to TRBD1. The CDR3 spells CASSTSNDRAGELFF. CDR3 in DNA: TGTGCCAGCAGTACCTCAAATGACAGGGCCGGGGAGCTGTTTTTT.